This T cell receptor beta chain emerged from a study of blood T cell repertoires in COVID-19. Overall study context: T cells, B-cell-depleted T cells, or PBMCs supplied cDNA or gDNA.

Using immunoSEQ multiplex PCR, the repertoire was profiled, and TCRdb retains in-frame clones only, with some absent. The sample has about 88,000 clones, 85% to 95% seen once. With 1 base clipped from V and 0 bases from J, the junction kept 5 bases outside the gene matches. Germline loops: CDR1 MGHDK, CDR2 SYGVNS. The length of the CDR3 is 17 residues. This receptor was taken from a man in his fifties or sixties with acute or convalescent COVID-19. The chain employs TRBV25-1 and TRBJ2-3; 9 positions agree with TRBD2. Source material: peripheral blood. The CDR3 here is CASSEFASGESTDTQYF. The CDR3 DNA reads TGTGCCAGCAGTGAATTTGCTAGCGGGGAAAGCACAGATACGCAGTATTTT.